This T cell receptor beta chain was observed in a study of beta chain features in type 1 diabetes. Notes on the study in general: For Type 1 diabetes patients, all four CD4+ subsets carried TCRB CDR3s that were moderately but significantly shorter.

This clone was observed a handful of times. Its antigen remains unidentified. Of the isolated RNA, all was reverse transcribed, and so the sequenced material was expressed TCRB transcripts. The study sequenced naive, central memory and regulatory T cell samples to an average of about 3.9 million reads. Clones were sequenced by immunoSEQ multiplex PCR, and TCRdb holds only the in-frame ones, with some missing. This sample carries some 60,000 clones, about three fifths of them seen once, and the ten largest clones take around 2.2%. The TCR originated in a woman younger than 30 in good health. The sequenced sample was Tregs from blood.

The chain's CDR3 is CASGSDIKNIQYF. DNA for the CDR3: TGTGCTAGTGGTTCAGACATAAAAAACATTCAGTACTTC. This chain uses TRBV12-5 with TRBJ2-4; D unclear. V lost 4 bases and J 4 bases, leaving 8 bases between the germline ends. This CDR3 is built from 13 residues. From germline, CDR1 is LGHNT and CDR2 FRNRAP.